This passage covers 13 T cell receptor beta chains from one sample sequenced in a study of blood T cells in healthy people across ages. Through a sample-barcoded 5' primer and a J-beta primer mix, a second PCR was run for roughly 7 to 11 cycles. From the 5' RACE reads, TCRdb called clonotypes with MiXCR, one entry per CDR3 protein. Of around 780,000 distinct CDR3 sequences listed, about 61% were seen once; the top ten hold around 25%. Sequencing was done on a sample of blood. These receptors were taken from a middle-aged man in good health.

CDR3 sequence reads: CASSGDAGYEQYF. In DNA form, the CDR3 reads TGTGCCAGCAGCGGCGACGCCGGCTACGAGCAGTACTTC. The chain uses TRBV12-3 or TRBV12-4 and TRBJ2-4, with D unclear. The J call could be wrong; TRBJ2-7 is a better fit for the DNA end. The CDR3 sequence is 13 residues long.

The chain has TRBV7-2 and TRBJ2-3, with 14 positions matching TRBD2. The CDR3 has 20 residues. V was clipped by 6 bases and J by 0 bases; unmatched bases: 14. Germline CDR1 and CDR2: SGHTA and FQGNSA. The CDR3 spells CASSRPRLAGGPMSTDTQYF. In DNA, the CDR3 is TGTGCCAGCAGTCGGCCTCGACTAGCGGGGGGGCCCATGAGCACAGATACGCAGTATTTT.

The chain links TRBV27 to TRBJ2-3, with D tentatively TRBD2 (5 bases). The V end lost 2 bases, the J end lost 2 bases, and 17 bases lay between the germline ends. Germline CDR1 MNHEY, CDR2 SMNVEV (reference sequence). The CDR3 consists of 17 residues. CDR3 region: CASSLISDWRDTDTQYF. CDR3 DNA: TGTGCCAGCAGTTTAATATCGGACTGGCGCGACACAGATACGCAGTATTTT.

The sample holds one count of this clonotype. This chain links TRBV29-1 with TRBJ2-2, with D unclear. The ends were cut back, 4 bases at V and 3 bases at J, with 9 bases in the middle. Germline lookup yields CDR1 SQVTM and CDR2 ANQGSEA. This CDR3 has 13 amino acids. The CDR3 reads CSVGRRDTGELFF. The CDR3 bases are TGCAGCGTTGGACGCCGTGACACCGGGGAGCTGTTTTTT.

This clonotype has a handful of counts. This sequence joins TRBV7-2 and TRBJ2-3, with D hard to call. V lost 5 bases and J lost 3, with 15 bases in between. Per germline, CDR1 SGHTA and CDR2 FQGNSA. The length of the CDR3 is 15 residues. CDR3 protein: CASSPYPMSTDTQYF. CDR3 sequence (DNA): TGTGCCAGCAGCCCGTATCCAATGTCTACAGATACGCAGTATTTT.

This sequence joins TRBV20-1 and TRBJ1-5; unclear D gene. Germline CDR1 is DFQATT and CDR2 is SNEGSKA (reference sequence). Trimming took 5 bases from V and 6 from J, leaving 14 bases between them. CDR3 length: 13 residues. CDR3 region: CSALYKAGQPQHF. The CDR3, as DNA: TGCAGTGCTCTATACAAGGCGGGTCAGCCCCAGCATTTT.

This clonotype came up a few times. The chain uses TRBV19 and TRBJ2-1, with unresolved D. The CDR3 is 15 amino acids. CDR1 is LNHDA, CDR2 SQIVND, per germline (reference sequence). The V gene lost 2 bases and the J gene lost 8 bases, with 16 bases spanning the gap. CDR3 DNA sequence: TGTGCCAGTAGTATAAGGGATTTTCACGGTTATGAGCAGTTCTTC. Amino acids: CASSIRDFHGYEQFF.

The chain combines TRBV29-1 with TRBJ2-7; TRBD2 matches 11 bases. The V and J ends lost 7 bases and 3 bases, in that order; junction bases with no gene match: 8. Germline CDR1 SQVTM, CDR2 ANQGSEA. The length of the CDR3 is 14 residues. CDR3: CSDSTGLAVYEQYF. CDR3 bases: TGCAGCGATTCCACGGGACTAGCGGTCTACGAGCAGTACTTC.

This rearrangement joins TRBV4-3 to TRBJ2-7; TRBD1 is a possible D gene (6 bases). This CDR3 has 16 residues. V was clipped by 6 bases and J by 3 bases, with 21 bases between them. The germline V gene has CDR1 LGHNA and CDR2 YSLEER. The CDR3 nucleotides read TGCGCCAGCAGTCATTCCGGGGACATTAGGAGCTACGAGCAGTACTTC. It codes for CASSHSGDIRSYEQYF.

This clonotype has at least ten counts. V is TRBV28 and J is TRBJ2-6; a weak D match, TRBD2 (6 bases). Per germline, CDR1 MDHEN and CDR2 SYDVKM. The CDR3 is made up of 16 amino acids. Trimming shortened V by 6 bases and J by 2 bases, and 14 bases separated the two germline ends. CDR3 sequence reads: CASRTQTSPGANVLTF. CDR3 DNA: TGTGCCAGCAGGACCCAAACTAGCCCTGGGGCCAACGTCCTGACTTTC.

This chain joins TRBV20-1 and TRBJ2-3, with D possibly TRBD2 on 6 matching bases. This CDR3 region has 13 residues. The germline V and J ends were trimmed by 5 bases and 10 bases, with 19 bases remaining between them. CDR1 is DFQATT and CDR2 is SNEGSKA in the germline V gene (reference sequence). The CDR3 reads CSAPPTGERAQYF. CDR3 sequence (DNA): TGCAGTGCTCCACCGACGGGAGAGCGAGCGCAGTATTTT.

This clonotype was recorded many times. The V gene is TRBV5-1, the J gene TRBJ2-7; D is undetermined. The CDR3 sequence is 15 residues long. Trimming cost V 4 bases and J 3 bases, with 17 bases left between them. Per germline, CDR1 SGHRS and CDR2 YFSETQ. The CDR3: CASSPPKGSRYEQYF. CDR3 sequence (DNA): TGCGCCAGCAGCCCCCCTAAGGGCAGCCGCTACGAGCAGTACTTC.

This chain joins TRBV14 and TRBJ2-7; D might be TRBD2 (6 bases). The V end lost 4 bases, the J end lost 9 bases, and 13 bases lay between the germline ends. CDR3 size: 12 residues. Germline lookup yields CDR1 SGHDN and CDR2 FVKESK. The CDR3 here is CASSPAGLVQYF. The CDR3, as DNA: TGTGCCAGCAGCCCGGCGGGATTAGTGCAGTACTTC.